The source of this T cell receptor (beta chain) is a study of T cells in Graves' hyperthyroidism and ophthalmopathy. Study findings and constraints: Most thyroid clonotypes expanded above 0.001 were also detected in blood.

RNA transcripts provided the source from which TCR beta CDR3 regions were amplified. First-round RT-PCR of the TCR CDR3 relied on the HTBI primer set. From the multiplex PCR reads, TCRdb called clonotypes with MiXCR, one entry per CDR3 protein. The table lists 300,000 to 450,000 distinct CDR3 sequences, approximately 15% of them singletons. Germline V gene lookup returns CDR1 SGHVS and CDR2 FNYEAQ. The ends were cut back, 5 bases at V and 0 bases at J, with 11 bases in the middle. The CDR3 extends over 16 amino acids. The sample holds many counts of this clonotype. Its target is not known. The source is an older woman with Graves' hyperthyroidism. The chain couples TRBV7-6 to TRBJ2-6; D is ambiguous. Material: blood. In nucleotides, the CDR3 is TGTGCCAGCAGCCCCCGCTTGAGCTCTGGGGCCAACGTCCTGACTTTC. It is translated as CASSPRLSSGANVLTF.